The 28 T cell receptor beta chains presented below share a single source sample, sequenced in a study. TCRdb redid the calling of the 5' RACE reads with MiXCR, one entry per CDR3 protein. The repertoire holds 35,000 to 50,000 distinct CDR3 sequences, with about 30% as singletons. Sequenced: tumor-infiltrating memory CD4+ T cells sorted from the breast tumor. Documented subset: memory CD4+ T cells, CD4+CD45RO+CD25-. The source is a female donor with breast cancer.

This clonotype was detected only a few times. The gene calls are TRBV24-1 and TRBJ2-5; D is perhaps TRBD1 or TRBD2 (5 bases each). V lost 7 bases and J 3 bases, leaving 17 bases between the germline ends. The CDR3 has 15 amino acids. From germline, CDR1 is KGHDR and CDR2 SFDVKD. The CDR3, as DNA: TGTGCCACCAGCATCAACAGAGGGGCTAAAGAGACCCAGTACTTC. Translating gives CATSINRGAKETQYF.

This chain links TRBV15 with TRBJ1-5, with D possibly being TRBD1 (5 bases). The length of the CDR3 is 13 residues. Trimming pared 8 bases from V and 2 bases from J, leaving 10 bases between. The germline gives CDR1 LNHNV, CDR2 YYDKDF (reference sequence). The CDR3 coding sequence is TGTGCCACCCGCCGGGACCGCAATCAGCCCCAGCATTTT. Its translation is CATRRDRNQPQHF.

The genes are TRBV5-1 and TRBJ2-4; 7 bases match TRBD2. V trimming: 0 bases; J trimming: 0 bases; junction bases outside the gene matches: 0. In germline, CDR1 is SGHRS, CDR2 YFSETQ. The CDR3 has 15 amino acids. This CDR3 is CASSLVAGAKNIQYF. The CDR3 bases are TGCGCCAGCAGCTTGGTAGCGGGAGCCAAAAACATTCAGTACTTC. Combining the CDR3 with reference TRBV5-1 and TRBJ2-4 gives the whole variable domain KAGVTQTPRYLIKTRGQQVTLSCSPISGHRSVSWYQQTPGQGLQFLFEYFSETQRNKGNFPGRFSGRQFSNSRSEMNVSTLELGDSALYLCASSLVAGAKNIQYFGAGTRLSVL.

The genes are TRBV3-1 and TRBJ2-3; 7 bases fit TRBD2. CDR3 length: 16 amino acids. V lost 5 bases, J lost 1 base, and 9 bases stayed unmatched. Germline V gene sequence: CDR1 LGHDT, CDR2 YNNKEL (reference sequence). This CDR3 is CASSKTSSRGTDTQYF. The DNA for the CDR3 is TGTGCCAGCAGCAAGACTAGCAGCCGAGGCACAGATACGCAGTATTTT.

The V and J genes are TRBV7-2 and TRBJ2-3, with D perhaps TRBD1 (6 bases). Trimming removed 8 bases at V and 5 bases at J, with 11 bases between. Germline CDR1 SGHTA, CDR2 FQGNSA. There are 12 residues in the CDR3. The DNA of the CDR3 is TGTGCCAGCGCTTGGGGGCGAGATACGCAGTATTTT. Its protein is CASAWGRDTQYF.

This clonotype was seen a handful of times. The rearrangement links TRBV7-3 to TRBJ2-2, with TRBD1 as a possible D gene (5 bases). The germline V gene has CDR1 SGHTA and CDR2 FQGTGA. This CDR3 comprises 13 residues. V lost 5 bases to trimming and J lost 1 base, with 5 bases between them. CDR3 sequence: CASSDRNTGELFF. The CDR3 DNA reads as TGTGCCAGCAGCGACAGGAACACCGGGGAGCTGTTTTTT.

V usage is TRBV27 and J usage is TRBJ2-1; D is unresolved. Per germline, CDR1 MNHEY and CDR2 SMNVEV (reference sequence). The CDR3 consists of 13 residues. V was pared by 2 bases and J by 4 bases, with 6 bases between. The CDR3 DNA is TGTGCCAGCAGTTTACAGAAATACAATGAGCAGTTCTTC. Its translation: CASSLQKYNEQFF.

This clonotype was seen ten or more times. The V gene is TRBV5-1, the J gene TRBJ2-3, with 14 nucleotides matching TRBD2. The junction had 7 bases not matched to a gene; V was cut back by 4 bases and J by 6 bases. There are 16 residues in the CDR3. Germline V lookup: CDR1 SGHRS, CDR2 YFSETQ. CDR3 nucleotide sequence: TGCGCCAGCAGCCCTCGGACTAGCGGGAGGACCGATACGCAGTATTTT. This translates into CASSPRTSGRTDTQYF.

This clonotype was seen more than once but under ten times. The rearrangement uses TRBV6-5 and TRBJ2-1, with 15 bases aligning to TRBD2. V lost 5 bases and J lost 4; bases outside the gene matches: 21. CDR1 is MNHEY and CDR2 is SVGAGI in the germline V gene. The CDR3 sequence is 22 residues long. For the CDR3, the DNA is TGTGCCAGCAGTACCAGTCGGGTTTCAGGAGGACTAGCGGGAGGGCGGTACAATGAGCAGTTCTTC. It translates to CASSTSRVSGGLAGGRYNEQFF.

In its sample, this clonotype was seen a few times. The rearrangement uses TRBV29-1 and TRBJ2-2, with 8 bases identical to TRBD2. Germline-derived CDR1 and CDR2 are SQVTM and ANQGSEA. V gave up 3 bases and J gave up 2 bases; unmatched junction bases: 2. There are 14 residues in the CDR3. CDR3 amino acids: CSVESGGNTGELFF. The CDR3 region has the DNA TGCAGCGTTGAGAGCGGGGGAAACACCGGGGAGCTGTTTTTT.

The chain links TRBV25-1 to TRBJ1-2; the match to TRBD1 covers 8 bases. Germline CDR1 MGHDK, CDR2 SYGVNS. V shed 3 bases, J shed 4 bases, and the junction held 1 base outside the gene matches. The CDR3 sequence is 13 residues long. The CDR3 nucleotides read TGTGCCAGCAGTGACGGGACAGGCTATGGCTACACCTTC. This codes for CASSDGTGYGYTF.

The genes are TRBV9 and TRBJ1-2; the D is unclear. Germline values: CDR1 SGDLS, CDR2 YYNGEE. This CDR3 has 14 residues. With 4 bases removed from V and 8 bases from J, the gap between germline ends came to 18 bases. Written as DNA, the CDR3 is TGTGCCAGCAGCCACGGTGGCACCTTGGGGGGCTACACCTTC. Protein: CASSHGGTLGGYTF.

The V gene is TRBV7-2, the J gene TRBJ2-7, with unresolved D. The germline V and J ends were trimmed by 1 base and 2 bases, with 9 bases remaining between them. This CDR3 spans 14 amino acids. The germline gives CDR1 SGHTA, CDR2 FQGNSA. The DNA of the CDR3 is TGTGCCAGCAGCTTAGGCGCAACAACCTACGAGCAGTACTTC. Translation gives CASSLGATTYEQYF.

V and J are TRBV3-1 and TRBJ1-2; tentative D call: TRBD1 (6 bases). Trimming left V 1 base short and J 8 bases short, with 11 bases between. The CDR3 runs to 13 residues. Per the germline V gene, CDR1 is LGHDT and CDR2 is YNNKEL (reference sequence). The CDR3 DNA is TGTGCCAGCAGCCAAGTAGGGGGAGCCGGCTACACCTTC. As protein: CASSQVGGAGYTF. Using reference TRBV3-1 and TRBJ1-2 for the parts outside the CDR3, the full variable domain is DTAVSQTPKYLVTQMGNDKSIKCEQNLGHDTMYWYKQDSKKFLKIMFSYNNKELIINETVPNRFSPKSPDKAHLNLHINSLELGDSAVYFCASSQVGGAGYTFGSGTRLTVV.

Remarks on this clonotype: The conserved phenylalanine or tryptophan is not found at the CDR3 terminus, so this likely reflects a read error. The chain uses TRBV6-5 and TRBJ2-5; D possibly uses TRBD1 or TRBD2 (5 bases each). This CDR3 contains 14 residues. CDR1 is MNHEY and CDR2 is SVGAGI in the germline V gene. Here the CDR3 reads CTSSYRDGRETQYL. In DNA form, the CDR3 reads TGTACCAGCAGTTATCGGGACGGACGGGAGACCCAGTACCTC.

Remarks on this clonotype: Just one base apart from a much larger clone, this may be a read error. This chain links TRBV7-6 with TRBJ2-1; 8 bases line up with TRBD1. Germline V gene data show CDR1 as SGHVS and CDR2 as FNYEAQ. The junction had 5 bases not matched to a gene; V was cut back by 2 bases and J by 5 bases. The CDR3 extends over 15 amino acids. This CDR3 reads CASSLTMDRDNEQFF. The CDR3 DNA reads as TGTGCCAGCAGCTTAACCATGGACAGGGACAATGAGCAGTTCTTC.

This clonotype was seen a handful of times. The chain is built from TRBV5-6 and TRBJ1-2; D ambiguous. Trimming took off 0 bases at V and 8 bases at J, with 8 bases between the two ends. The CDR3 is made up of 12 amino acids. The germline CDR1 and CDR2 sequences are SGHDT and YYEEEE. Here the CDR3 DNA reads TGTGCCAGCAGCTTGGCCAGTGAAGGCTACACCTTC. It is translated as CASSLASEGYTF.

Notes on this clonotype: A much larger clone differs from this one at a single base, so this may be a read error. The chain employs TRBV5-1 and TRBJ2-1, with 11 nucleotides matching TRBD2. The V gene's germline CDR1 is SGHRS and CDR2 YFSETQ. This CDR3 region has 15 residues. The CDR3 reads CASSITSGSLYEQIF. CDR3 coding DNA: TGCGCCAGCAGCATTACTAGCGGGAGTCTCTATGAGCAGATCTTC.

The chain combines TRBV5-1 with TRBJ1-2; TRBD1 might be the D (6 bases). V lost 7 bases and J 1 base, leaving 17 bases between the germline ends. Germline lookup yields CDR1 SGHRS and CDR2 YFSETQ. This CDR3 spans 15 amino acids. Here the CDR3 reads CASGVTGGNNYGYTF. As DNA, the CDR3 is TGCGCCAGCGGCGTGACAGGCGGGAATAACTATGGCTACACCTTC. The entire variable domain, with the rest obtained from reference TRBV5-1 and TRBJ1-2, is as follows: KAGVTQTPRYLIKTRGQQVTLSCSPISGHRSVSWYQQTPGQGLQFLFEYFSETQRNKGNFPGRFSGRQFSNSRSEMNVSTLELGDSALYLCASGVTGGNNYGYTFGSGTRLTVV.

Here the CDR3 DNA reads TGTGCCAGCAGCTTTTCCCCCTTGGGTAGCACTGAAGCTTTCTTT. It codes for CASSFSPLGSTEAFF. This chain connects TRBV7-9 to TRBJ1-1; no reliable D call. Trimming left V 3 bases short and J 4 bases short, with 15 bases between. The germline CDR1 and CDR2 sequences are SEHNR and FQNEAQ (reference sequence). The CDR3 extends over 15 amino acids.

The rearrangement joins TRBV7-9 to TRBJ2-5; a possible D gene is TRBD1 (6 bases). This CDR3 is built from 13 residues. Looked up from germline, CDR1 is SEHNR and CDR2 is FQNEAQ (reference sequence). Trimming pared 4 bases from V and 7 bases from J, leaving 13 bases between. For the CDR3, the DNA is TGTGCCAGCAGCTCGGACAGCCGGGGGACCCAGTACTTC. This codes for CASSSDSRGTQYF.

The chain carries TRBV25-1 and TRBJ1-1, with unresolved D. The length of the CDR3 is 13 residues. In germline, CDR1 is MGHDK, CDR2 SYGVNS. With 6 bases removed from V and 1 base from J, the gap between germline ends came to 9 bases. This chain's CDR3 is CASSRKGNTEAFF. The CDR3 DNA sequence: TGTGCCAGCAGCCGAAAGGGGAACACTGAAGCTTTCTTT.

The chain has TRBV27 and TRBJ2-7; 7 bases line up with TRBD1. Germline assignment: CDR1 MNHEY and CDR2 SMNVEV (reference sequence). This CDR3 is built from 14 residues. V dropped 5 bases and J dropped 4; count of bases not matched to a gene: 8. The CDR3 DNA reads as TGTGCCAGCAGTCCGACAGGGAGCCCTTACGAGCAGTACTTC. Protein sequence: CASSPTGSPYEQYF.

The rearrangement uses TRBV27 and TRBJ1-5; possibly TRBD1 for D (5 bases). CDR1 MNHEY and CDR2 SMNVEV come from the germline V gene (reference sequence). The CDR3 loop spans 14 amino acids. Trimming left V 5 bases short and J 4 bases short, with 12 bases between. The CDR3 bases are TGTGCCAGCAGTCGCCGCGCAGGGAATCAGCCCCAGCATTTT. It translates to CASSRRAGNQPQHF.

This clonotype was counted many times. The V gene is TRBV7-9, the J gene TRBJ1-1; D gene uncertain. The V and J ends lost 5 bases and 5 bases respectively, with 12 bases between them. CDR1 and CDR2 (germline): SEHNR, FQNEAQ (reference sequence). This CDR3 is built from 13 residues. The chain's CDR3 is CASSRLGRTEAFF. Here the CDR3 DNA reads TGTGCCAGCAGCCGCCTTGGTCGGACTGAAGCTTTCTTT.

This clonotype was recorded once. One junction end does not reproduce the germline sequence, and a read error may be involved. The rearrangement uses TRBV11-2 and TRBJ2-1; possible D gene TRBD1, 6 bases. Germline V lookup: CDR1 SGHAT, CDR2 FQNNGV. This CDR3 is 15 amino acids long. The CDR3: CAGSLGDNRYNEQFF. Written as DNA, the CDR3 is TGCGCCGGCAGCTTGGGGGACAACCGTTACAATGAGCAGTTCTTC.

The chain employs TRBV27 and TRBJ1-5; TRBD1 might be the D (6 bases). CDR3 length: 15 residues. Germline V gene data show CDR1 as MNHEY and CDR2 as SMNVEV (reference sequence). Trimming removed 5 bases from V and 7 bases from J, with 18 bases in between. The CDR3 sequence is CASSPGALTIQPQHF. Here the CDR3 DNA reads TGTGCCAGCAGTCCAGGGGCCCTGACCATCCAGCCCCAGCATTTT.

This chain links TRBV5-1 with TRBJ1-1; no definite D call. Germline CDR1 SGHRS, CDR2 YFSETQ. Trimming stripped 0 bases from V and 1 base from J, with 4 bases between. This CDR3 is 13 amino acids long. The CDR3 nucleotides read TGCGCCAGCAGCTTGGACAGGAACACTGAAGCTTTCTTT. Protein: CASSLDRNTEAFF.